The source of this T cell receptor (beta chain) is a study of T cells in Graves' hyperthyroidism and ophthalmopathy (dated by TCRdb to between 2018 and 2021). Study-level background: Peripheral blood samples were taken at initial diagnosis, before any treatment was given. According to the paper, TCR Vbeta CDR3 sequencing was carried out on 135 peripheral blood samples, which came from fewer than 50 ophthalmopathy, under 80 hyperthyroidism and around 17 progressor patients. Following sampling, methimazole starting at 30 mg daily was given to hyperthyroidism patients, and high-dose intravenous methylprednisolone was given to ophthalmopathy patients. To identify distinguishing TCR V-J signatures, a discovery cohort of 90 to 100 patients was used, comprising 40 to 45 with Graves' ophthalmopathy and some 57 with stable Graves' hyperthyroidism. The roughly 91 discovery patients were randomly split 7:3 into training and test sets. An independent validation cohort of about 19 hyperthyroidism patients and approximately 17 patients who later progressed to ophthalmopathy tested prospective prediction of ophthalmopathy. In more than 5 Graves' hyperthyroidism patients, the study also compared T-cell repertoires from thyroid tissue with T-cell repertoires from blood. Results and caveats for the whole study, not just this receptor: Ophthalmopathy was separated from stable hyperthyroidism by a 13 V-J signature model, with roughly 88% sensitivity and approximately 81% specificity obtained in cross-validation and 80%/75% obtained in testing. Blood samples also contained most of the expanded thyroid clonotypes (frequency above 0.001), which suggests that blood repertoires may reflect thyroid immune responses. No statistical method was used to set the sample size in advance, and investigators knew the group allocation. In validation, the model predicted progression to ophthalmopathy with over 60% sensitivity and less than 80% specificity, a median of approximately 6.7 months before onset.

Amplification of TCR beta CDR3 regions was carried out from RNA transcripts. For the first round of RT-PCR on the TCR CDR3, the HTBI primer set was used together with the Qiagen OneStep RT-PCR kit. Libraries were constructed in a second round of multiplex PCR, after which size selection and purification were carried out. Libraries were sequenced paired-end with 100 bp reads on an Illumina HiSeq2000. The original methods were these. SOAPnuke was used to process the raw data, throwing out any read that contained adapters or uncalled bases, had a mean Phred below 15, or lacked an exact constant-primer or identifier match. COPE v1.2.5 was used to merge the high-quality paired reads, and each unique nucleotide sequence was defined as a clonotype. Clonotypes were aligned to IMGT TRBV, TRBD and TRBJ reference segments using MiTCR v1.1. Only V-J combinations with frequency above 0.0001, covering about 99% of repertoires, were analysed. The TCS score was defined as F50 (clonal expansion) divided by E x V (chaos), with BLOSUM62-based TCRdist calculated between CDR3 peptides within each V-J. Welch's t-statistics and random forest reduced roughly 500 V-J features to fewer than 15, which were used in a naive Bayes classifier (R e1071). TCRdb's own reprocessing of the public reads used fastp at Q25 and MiXCR and kept productive beta chains. Identical CDR3 proteins give one entry, which carries the most common genes and DNA. The authors' filters were not applied to this entry. The sample table contains hundreds of thousands of distinct CDR3 sequences; only one count was recorded for 14% of them. The ten largest clones add up to about 22% of the sample.

The junction carries 18 bases between V and J, which are trimmed by 6 bases and 7 bases respectively. The germline V gene yields MNHNS for CDR1 and SASEGT for CDR2. The CDR3 numbers 14 residues from cysteine through phenylalanine. Of all the DNA, just the CDR3 is kept, 42 bases in frame from base 1. Stable Graves' hyperthyroidism was defined as the absence of progression to ophthalmopathy over 18 months of follow-up. Hyperthyroidism patients were aged 18 to 65 years and newly diagnosed, with disease duration of less than 2 months. Exclusion was applied to patients with uncontrolled infections, other autoimmune diseases, pregnancy or lactation. Diagnoses were based on clinical symptoms, serum thyroxine and TRAb, thyroid ultrasound and orbital computed tomography. PBMCs were separated from roughly 10 ml of fresh peripheral blood using Ficoll-Paque density gradient centrifugation. Total RNA was extracted using Trizol reagent, and RNA quality was assessed on an Agilent 2100 Bioanalyzer.

This clonotype was detected ten times or more. No antigen is known for it. Base qualities are missing; no much larger clone stands one base away. The sequenced sample consisted of blood. This receptor chain uses TRBV6-1 and TRBJ2-5; the D segment is perhaps TRBD1 or TRBD2, each sharing 5 matched bases. This TCR derives from a woman in her twenties or thirties with Graves' hyperthyroidism. The DNA sequence is as follows: TGTGCCAGCAGGGGATGGGACGTCCGACGGACCCAGTACTTC. Its product reads: CASRGWDVRRTQYF.